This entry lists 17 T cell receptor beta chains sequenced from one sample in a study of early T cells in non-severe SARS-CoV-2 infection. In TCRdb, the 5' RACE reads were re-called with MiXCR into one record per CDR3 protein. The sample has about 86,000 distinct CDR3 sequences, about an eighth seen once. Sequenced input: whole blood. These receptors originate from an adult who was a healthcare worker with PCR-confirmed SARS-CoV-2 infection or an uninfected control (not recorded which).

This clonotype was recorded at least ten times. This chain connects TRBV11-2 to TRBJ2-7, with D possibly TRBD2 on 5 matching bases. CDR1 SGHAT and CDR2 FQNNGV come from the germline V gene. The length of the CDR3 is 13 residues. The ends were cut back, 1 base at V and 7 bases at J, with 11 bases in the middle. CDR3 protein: CASSLVLAREQYF. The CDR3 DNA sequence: TGTGCCAGCAGCTTAGTGTTAGCGCGAGAGCAGTACTTC.

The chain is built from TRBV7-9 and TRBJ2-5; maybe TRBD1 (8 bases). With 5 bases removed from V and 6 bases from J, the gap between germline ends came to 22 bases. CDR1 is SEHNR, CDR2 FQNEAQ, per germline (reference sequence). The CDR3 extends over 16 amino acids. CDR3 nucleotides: TGTGCCAGCAGCCCGCCAGGGGGCGCGGGGGTGAAGACCCAGTACTTC. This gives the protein CASSPPGGAGVKTQYF.

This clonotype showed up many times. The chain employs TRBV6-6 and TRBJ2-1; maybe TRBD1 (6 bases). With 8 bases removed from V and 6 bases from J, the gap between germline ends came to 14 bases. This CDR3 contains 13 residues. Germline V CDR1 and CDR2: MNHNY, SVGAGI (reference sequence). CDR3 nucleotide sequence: TGTGCCAGCGTGGCAGGGGTTGGCAATGAGCAGTTCTTC. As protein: CASVAGVGNEQFF.

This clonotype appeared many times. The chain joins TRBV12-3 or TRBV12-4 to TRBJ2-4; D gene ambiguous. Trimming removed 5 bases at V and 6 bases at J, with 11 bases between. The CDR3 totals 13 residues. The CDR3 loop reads CASSIHKRNIQYF. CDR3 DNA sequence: TGTGCCAGCAGTATCCACAAGAGAAACATTCAGTACTTC.

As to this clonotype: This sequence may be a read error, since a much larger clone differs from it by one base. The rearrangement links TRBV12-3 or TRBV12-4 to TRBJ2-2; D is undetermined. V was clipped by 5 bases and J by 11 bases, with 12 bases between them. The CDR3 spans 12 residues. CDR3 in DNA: TGTGCCAGCAGTCCTATCTACTGTGAGCTGTTTTTT. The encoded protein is CASSPIYCELFF.

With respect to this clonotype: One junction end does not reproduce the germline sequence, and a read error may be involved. DNA for the CDR3: TGTGCCAGCAGCGGGTCCCCGGGAGGGCCGTCGATAACTAAACATACGCAGTGTTTT. It codes for CASSGSPGGPSITKHTQCF. V gene TRBV5-5 combines with J gene TRBJ2-3, with TRBD2 matching over 8 bases. CDR1 and CDR2 from the germline V gene are SGHKS and YYEKEE (reference sequence). The CDR3 is made up of 19 amino acids.

For the CDR3, the DNA is TGTGCCAGCAGCTTAACGCCCTTAGTTGGGGCCAACGTCCTGACTTTC. As protein: CASSLTPLVGANVLTF. This chain links TRBV7-3 with TRBJ2-6; D is undetermined. The CDR3 spans 16 residues. Germline V CDR1 and CDR2: SGHTA, FQGTGA. V shed 0 bases and J shed 3 bases, with 9 bases lying between them.

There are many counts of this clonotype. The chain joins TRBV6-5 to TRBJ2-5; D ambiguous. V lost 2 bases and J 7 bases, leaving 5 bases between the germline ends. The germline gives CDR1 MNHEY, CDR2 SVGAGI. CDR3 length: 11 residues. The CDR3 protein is CASSYVGTQYF. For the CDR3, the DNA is TGTGCCAGCAGTTACGTAGGGACCCAGTACTTC.

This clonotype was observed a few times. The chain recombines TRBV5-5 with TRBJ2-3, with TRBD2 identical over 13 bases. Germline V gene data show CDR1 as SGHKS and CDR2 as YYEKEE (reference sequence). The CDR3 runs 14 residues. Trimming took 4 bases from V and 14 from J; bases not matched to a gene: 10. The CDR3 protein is CASSLWTSGRYRYF. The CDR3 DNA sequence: TGTGCCAGCAGCCTGTGGACTAGCGGGAGATATCGGTATTTT.

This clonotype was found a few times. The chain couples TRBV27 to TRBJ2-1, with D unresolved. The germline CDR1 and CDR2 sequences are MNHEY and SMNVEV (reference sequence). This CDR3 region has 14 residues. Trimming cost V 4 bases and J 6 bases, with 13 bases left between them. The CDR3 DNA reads TGTGCCAGCAGTTCTCTCCCGGAAGCCAATGAGCAGTTCTTC. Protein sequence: CASSSLPEANEQFF.

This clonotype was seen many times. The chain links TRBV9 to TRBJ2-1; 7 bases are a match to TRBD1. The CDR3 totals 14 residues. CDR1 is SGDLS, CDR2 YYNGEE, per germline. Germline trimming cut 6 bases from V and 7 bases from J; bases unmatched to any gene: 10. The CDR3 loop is CASKTTGTANEQFF. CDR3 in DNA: TGTGCCAGCAAAACAACCGGGACAGCTAATGAGCAGTTCTTC.

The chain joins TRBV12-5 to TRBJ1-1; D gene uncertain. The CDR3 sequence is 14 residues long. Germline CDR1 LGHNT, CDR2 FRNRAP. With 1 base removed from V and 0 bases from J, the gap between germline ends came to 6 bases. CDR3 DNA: TGTGCTAGTGGTTTGGAATCGCTGAACACTGAAGCTTTCTTT. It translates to CASGLESLNTEAFF. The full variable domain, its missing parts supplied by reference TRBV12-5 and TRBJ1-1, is DARVTQTPRHKVTEMGQEVTMRCQPILGHNTVFWYRQTMMQGLELLAYFRNRAPLDDSGMPKDRFSAEMPDATLATLKIQPSEPRDSAVYFCASGLESLNTEAFFGQGTRLTVV.

CDR3 region: CASSPSRTGVSNQPQHF. The CDR3 DNA reads as TGTGCCAGCTCACCGTCGAGGACAGGGGTCAGCAATCAGCCCCAGCATTTT. The gene calls are TRBV18 and TRBJ1-5; TRBD1 matches at 9 bases. With 3 bases clipped from V and 1 base from J, the junction kept 7 bases outside the gene matches. Germline values: CDR1 KGHSH, CDR2 LQKENI. The CDR3 is 17 amino acids.

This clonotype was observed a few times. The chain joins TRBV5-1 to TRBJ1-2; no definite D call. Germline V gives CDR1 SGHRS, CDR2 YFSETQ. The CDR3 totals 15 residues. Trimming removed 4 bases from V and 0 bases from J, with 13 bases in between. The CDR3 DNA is TGCGCCAGCAGCCCGCAGCTCGTAGCTAACTATGGCTACACCTTC. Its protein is CASSPQLVANYGYTF.

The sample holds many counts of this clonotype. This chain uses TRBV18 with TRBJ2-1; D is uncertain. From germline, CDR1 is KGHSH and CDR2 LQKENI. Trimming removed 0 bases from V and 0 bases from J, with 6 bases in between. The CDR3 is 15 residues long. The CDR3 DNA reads TGTGCCAGCTCACCACCAGAAGCCTCCTACAATGAGCAGTTCTTC. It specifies CASSPPEASYNEQFF.

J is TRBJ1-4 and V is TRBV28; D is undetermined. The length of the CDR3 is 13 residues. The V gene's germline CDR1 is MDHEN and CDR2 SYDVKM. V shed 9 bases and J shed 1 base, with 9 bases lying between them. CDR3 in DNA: TGTGCCAGTCACAGAGAAACTAATGAAAAACTGTTTTTT. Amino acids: CASHRETNEKLFF.

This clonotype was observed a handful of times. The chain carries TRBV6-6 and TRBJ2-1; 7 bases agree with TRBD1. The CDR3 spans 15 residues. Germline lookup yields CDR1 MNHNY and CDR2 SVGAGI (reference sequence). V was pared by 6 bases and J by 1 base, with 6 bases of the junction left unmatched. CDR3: CASSRDRASYNEQFF. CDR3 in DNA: TGTGCCAGCAGCCGCGACAGGGCTTCCTACAATGAGCAGTTCTTC.